The present T cell receptor beta chain was sequenced within a study of CD8+CD57+ T cells in acquired aplastic anemia. The study's findings and limits: Patients and controls shared some 30 CD8+ CDR3 sequences.

Investigators profiled TCR beta VDJ and CDR3 from genomic DNA template. TCRdb ran MiXCR on the reads and lists one entry per CDR3 protein. The sample yields approximately 50,000 distinct CDR3 sequences, over 60% seen once. About this clonotype: Its antigen is currently unknown.

Germline values: CDR1 MGHDK, CDR2 SYGVNS. This CDR3 spans 17 amino acids. V shed 0 bases, J shed 2 bases, and the junction held 7 bases outside the gene matches. The chain recombines TRBV25-1 with TRBJ2-1, with 7 bases aligning to TRBD1. Sequencing was done on a sample of sorted CD4+, CD8+, or CD8+CD57+ T cells (not recorded which) from PBMCs. The TCR originated in a human donor in good health, serving as a control. In DNA, the CDR3 is TGTGCCAGCAGTGAATACGGTCCAGGGGGTGCCTACAATGAGCAGTTCTTC. The encoded protein is CASSEYGPGGAYNEQFF.